This TCR beta chain was sequenced for a study of blood T cell repertoires in COVID-19. The CDR3 is 15 amino acids. The J segment lost 4 bases and the V segment lost 8 bases, leaving 7 bases of the junction unmatched. Germline CDR1 reads MDHEN; CDR2 reads SYDVKM. Study processing details: Counts of nucleated cells, estimated from reference gene primer amplification, were obtained. The protocol was immunoSEQ multiplex PCR, while the TCRdb copy is restricted to in-frame clones and leaves out a portion. V and J calls and clone size follow that table, whereas D and trimming were derived from the DNA. There are roughly 200,000 clones in the sample; less than 90% occur only once, and about a sixth lies in the top ten.

Material: peripheral blood. This chain uses TRBV28 with TRBJ2-1; 11 bases agree with TRBD2. The TCR was taken from an elderly woman with active or convalescent COVID-19. In DNA form, the CDR3 reads TGTGCCAGCGGGTCTAGCGGGGGGATATACAATGAGCAGTTCTTC. This translates into CASGSSGGIYNEQFF.